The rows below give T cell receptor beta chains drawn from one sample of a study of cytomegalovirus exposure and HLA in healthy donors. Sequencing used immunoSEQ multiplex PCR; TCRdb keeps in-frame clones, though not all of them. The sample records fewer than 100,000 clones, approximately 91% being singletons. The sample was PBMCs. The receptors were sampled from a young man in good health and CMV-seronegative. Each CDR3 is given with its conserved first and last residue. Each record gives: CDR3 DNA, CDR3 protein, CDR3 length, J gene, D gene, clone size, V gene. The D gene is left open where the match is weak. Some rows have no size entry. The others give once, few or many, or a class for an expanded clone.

DNA: TGTGCCAGCACGAACATGAACACTGAAGCTTTCTTT
CDR3: CASTNMNTEAFF
length: 12
J: TRBJ1-1
D: .
size: .
V: TRBV6-1

DNA: TGTGCCAGCAGCTCTTTTGGAAGAGGGTCTCACTCTGGAAACACCATATATTTT
CDR3: CASSSFGRGSHSGNTIYF
length: 18
J: TRBJ1-3
D: .
size: .
V: TRBV28

DNA: TGTGCCAGCAGTAGGGGGTTGAATGAGCAGTTCTTC
CDR3: CASSRGLNEQFF
length: 12
J: TRBJ2-1
D: .
size: .
V: TRBV11-2

DNA: .
CDR3: CASSPGPGETVFSEKLFF
length: 18
J: TRBJ1-4
D: .
size: .
V: TRBV4-1

DNA: TGTGCCAGTAGTATCAGTTCGGTCCGGGATCAGCCCCAGCATTTT
CDR3: CASSISSVRDQPQHF
length: 15
J: TRBJ1-5
D: .
size: .
V: TRBV19

DNA: TGTGCCAGCAGCTTAATCCGACGGCTAGCGGGACCCTACGAGCAGTACTTC
CDR3: CASSLIRRLAGPYEQYF
length: 17
J: TRBJ2-7
D: TRBD2
size: .
V: TRBV7-9

DNA: TGTGCCAGCAGCTTAGTTTGGCCTAGCGGGAGCTACGAGCAGTACTTC
CDR3: CASSLVWPSGSYEQYF
length: 16
J: TRBJ2-7
D: TRBD2
size: .
V: TRBV7-8

DNA: TGTGCCAGCTCACACCTGGCCGGGGGGAAGGAGGACACTGAAGCTTTCTTT
CDR3: CASSHLAGGKEDTEAFF
length: 17
J: TRBJ1-1
D: .
size: .
V: TRBV18

DNA: TGTGCCAGCAGTTACTCCCGGGGAGATACGCAGTATTTT
CDR3: CASSYSRGDTQYF
length: 13
J: TRBJ2-3
D: .
size: once
V: TRBV6-5

DNA: TGTGCCAGCAGGTGGGGACAGCAAGAGACCCAGTACTTC
CDR3: CASRWGQQETQYF
length: 13
J: TRBJ2-5
D: TRBD1
size: .
V: TRBV2

DNA: TGTGCCAGCAGTTTATTTGGTGGGAGTAGCTCCTACAATGAGCAGTTCTTC
CDR3: CASSLFGGSSSYNEQFF
length: 17
J: TRBJ2-1
D: .
size: .
V: TRBV28